This T cell receptor (beta chain) came from a study of blood T cell repertoires in COVID-19. The germline CDR1 and CDR2 sequences are DFQATT and SNEGSKA (reference sequence). With 3 bases removed from V and 1 base from J, the gap between germline ends came to 6 bases. This CDR3 is built from 12 residues. Data came from immunoSEQ multiplex PCR; TCRdb stores just in-frame clones and leaves some out. Among 35,000 to 40,000 clones listed, roughly 77% were seen once. This chain links TRBV20-1 with TRBJ1-1, with no clear D. The sequenced material came from peripheral blood. The TCR was taken from a man older than 75 with active or convalescent COVID-19. In DNA, the CDR3 is TGCAGTGCTAGTACAGAGAACACTGAAGCTTTCTTT. Protein product: CSASTENTEAFF.